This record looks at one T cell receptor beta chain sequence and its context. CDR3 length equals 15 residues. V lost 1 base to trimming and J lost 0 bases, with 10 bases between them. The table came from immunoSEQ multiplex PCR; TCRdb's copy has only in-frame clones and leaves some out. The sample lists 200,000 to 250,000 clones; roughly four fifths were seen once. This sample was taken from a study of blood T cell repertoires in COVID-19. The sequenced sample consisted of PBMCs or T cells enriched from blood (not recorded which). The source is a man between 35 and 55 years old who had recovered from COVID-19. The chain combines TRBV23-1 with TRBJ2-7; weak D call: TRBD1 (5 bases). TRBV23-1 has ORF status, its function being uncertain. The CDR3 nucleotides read TGCGCCAGCAGTCAATTCCGACAGCTCTCCTACGAGCAGTACTTC. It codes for CASSQFRQLSYEQYF.